A selection of T cell receptor beta chains follows, all from one sample in a study of control samples from healthy donors and cancer patients. Data came from immunoSEQ multiplex PCR; TCRdb stores just in-frame clones and leaves some out. The sample yields roughly 180,000 clones, around 94% seen once. Sequenced: blood. These receptors came from a woman under 30 in good health. The CDR3 runs from the conserved cysteine through the conserved F or W. A D gene is named only where the DNA matches it firmly. Size is omitted from some rows. Given values are once, few, many or a class for expanded clones.

>TRBV2|.|once|TRBJ2-1
CASSPLWGGIRDEQFF
TGTGCCAGCAGTCCCCTATGGGGGGGCATTCGGGATGAGCAGTTCTTC
>TRBV6-1|TRBD1|.|TRBJ1-2
CASSEEGARGYTF
TGTGCCAGCAGTGAAGAGGGGGCTAGGGGCTACACCTTC
>TRBV27|TRBD1|.|TRBJ2-5
CASSLLGQGQETQYF
TGTGCCAGCAGTTTACTAGGACAGGGCCAAGAGACCCAGTACTTC
>TRBV11-2|TRBD2|.|TRBJ2-7
CASSPRLAGEYEQYF
TGTGCCAGCAGCCCACGACTAGCGGGAGAATACGAGCAGTACTTC
>TRBV6-2/TRBV6-3|.|.|TRBJ2-7
CASSYFQGPYEQYF
TGTGCCAGCAGTTACTTTCAGGGGCCCTACGAGCAGTACTTC
>TRBV24-1|TRBD1|.|TRBJ2-5
CATSDFGTGQETQYF
TGTGCCACCAGTGATTTTGGGACAGGCCAAGAGACCCAGTACTTC
>TRBV19|.|.|TRBJ1-5
CASNLREGSNQPQHF
TGTGCCAGTAACCTCAGGGAGGGGAGCAATCAGCCCCAGCATTTT
>TRBV10-3|TRBD1|.|TRBJ1-1
CATCPGQGIDTEAFF
TGTGCCACTTGCCCGGGACAGGGGATCGACACTGAAGCTTTCTTT
>TRBV24-1|TRBD1|.|TRBJ1-2
CATSAGGPYGYTF
TGTGCCACCAGTGCAGGGGGACCCTATGGCTACACCTTC
>TRBV14|.|once|TRBJ1-1
CASSQQGTSEAFF
TGTGCCAGCAGCCAACAGGGAACGTCTGAAGCTTTCTTT
>TRBV7-9|.|.|TRBJ2-7
CASSLAGPSYEQYF
TGTGCCAGCAGCTTAGCGGGGCCTTCCTACGAGCAGTACTTC
>TRBV10-3|.|.|TRBJ1-3
CATRAGSGNTIYF
TGTGCCACCCGGGCTGGCTCTGGAAACACCATATATTTT
>TRBV15|TRBD2|.|TRBJ2-7
CATSLGGSSYEQYF
TGTGCCACCAGCCTCGGGGGGAGCTCCTACGAGCAGTACTTC
>TRBV19|.|.|TRBJ1-1
CASSFTDGRNTEAFF
TGTGCCAGTAGCTTCACGGACGGACGGAACACTGAAGCTTTCTTT
>TRBV18|.|.|TRBJ1-2
CASSPRDGEGGYTF
TGTGCCAGCTCACCCCGGGACGGAGAGGGTGGCTACACCTTC
>TRBV7-9|TRBD1|.|TRBJ1-5
CASSFGTGAEQPQHF
TGTGCCAGCAGCTTCGGGACAGGTGCTGAACAGCCCCAGCATTTT
>TRBV19|.|.|TRBJ2-7
CASSPYQGISYEQYF
TGTGCCAGTAGTCCCTATCAGGGGATTTCCTACGAGCAGTACTTC
>TRBV6-2/TRBV6-3|TRBD2|.|TRBJ2-5
CASSYRFSGSLKETQYF
TGTGCCAGCAGTTACAGGTTTAGCGGGAGTTTAAAAGAGACCCAGTACTTC
>TRBV5-8|TRBD1|once|TRBJ2-6
CASSPGQGTSGANVLTF
TGTGCCAGCAGCCCCGGACAGGGGACCTCTGGGGCCAACGTCCTGACTTTC
>TRBV7-2|TRBD1|.|TRBJ1-2
CASSTRTGNYGYTF
TGTGCCAGCAGCACAAGGACAGGGAACTATGGCTACACCTTC
>TRBV9|.|once|TRBJ2-7
CASSPTGNYEQYF
TGTGCCAGCAGCCCCACAGGCAACTACGAGCAGTACTTC
>TRBV5-6|TRBD2|once|TRBJ2-3
CASSLVSGSLDTQYF
TGTGCCAGCAGCTTGGTTAGCGGGAGTCTCGATACGCAGTATTTT
>TRBV7-2|TRBD1|.|TRBJ1-4
CASSLRGGFNEKLFF
TGTGCCAGCAGCTTAAGAGGGGGCTTTAATGAAAAACTGTTTTTT
>TRBV7-9|.|.|TRBJ2-2
CASSSLANTGELFF
TGTGCCAGCAGCTCTTTGGCGAACACCGGGGAGCTGTTTTTT
>TRBV18|.|.|TRBJ1-1
CASSRNTVNTEAFF
TGTGCCAGCTCACGTAATACAGTGAACACTGAAGCTTTCTTT
>TRBV12-3/TRBV12-4|TRBD2|.|TRBJ2-7
CASSSWTRYEQYF
TGTGCCAGCAGTTCCTGGACTAGGTACGAGCAGTACTTC
>TRBV12-5|.|.|TRBJ1-5
CASGPPGAVQGNRPQHF
TGTGCTAGTGGTCCGCCGGGAGCCGTACAGGGAAATCGGCCCCAGCATTTT
>TRBV4-2|.|.|TRBJ1-4
CASSAEPVGNEKLFF
TGTGCCAGCAGCGCAGAGCCGGTGGGTAATGAAAAACTGTTTTTT
>TRBV28|.|once|TRBJ1-4
CASRFQGYDYEKLFF
TGTGCCAGCAGATTTCAGGGGTACGATTATGAAAAACTGTTTTTT
>TRBV4-3|TRBD1|.|TRBJ1-2
CASSQDRLGQGDNYGYTF
TGCGCCAGCAGCCAAGATAGGTTAGGACAGGGGGATAACTATGGCTACACCTTC
>TRBV18|TRBD1|.|TRBJ2-7
CASSPQGAGEQYF
TGTGCCAGCTCACCGCAGGGGGCCGGAGAGCAGTACTTC
>TRBV28|TRBD2|.|TRBJ2-3
CASRLTRGASTDTQYF
TGTGCCAGCAGGCTTACGCGGGGGGCTAGCACAGATACGCAGTATTTT
>TRBV18|TRBD1|few|TRBJ1-5
CASSPRDREGLGNQPQHF
TGTGCCAGCTCACCTCGAGACAGGGAGGGGTTAGGCAATCAGCCCCAGCATTTT
>TRBV7-9|.|.|TRBJ1-2
CASTRGLDGYTF
TGTGCCAGCACCCGTGGCCTTGATGGCTACACCTTC
>TRBV4-3|.|.|TRBJ2-7
CASSQGNRAHQYF
TGCGCCAGCAGCCAAGGGAACAGGGCCCACCAGTACTTC
>TRBV3-1/TRBV3-2|.|.|TRBJ2-7
CASSRSGGSPAYEQYF
TGTGCCAGCAGCCGTAGTGGAGGCAGCCCCGCCTACGAGCAGTACTTC
>TRBV18|.|.|TRBJ2-7
CASSEDSSYEQYF
TGTGCCAGCTCGGAGGACAGCTCCTACGAGCAGTACTTC
>TRBV4-1|.|.|TRBJ1-1
CASSQRGAGENTEAFF
TGCGCCAGCAGCCAAAGGGGGGCAGGGGAGAACACTGAAGCTTTCTTT
>TRBV10-1|.|.|TRBJ2-5
CASSEETQYF
TGCGCCAGCAGTGAAGAGACCCAGTACTTC
>TRBV5-8|.|.|TRBJ1-3
CASSFSSGNTIYF
TGTGCCAGCAGCTTCAGTTCTGGAAACACCATATATTTT
>TRBV28|TRBD1|.|TRBJ1-5
CASTGGIQPQHF
TGTGCCAGCACAGGGGGCATTCAGCCCCAGCATTTT
>TRBV6-2/TRBV6-3|.|.|TRBJ2-7
CASSYLDRSYEQYF
TGTGCCAGCAGTTATTTAGACAGGTCCTACGAGCAGTACTTC
>TRBV7-2|.|once|TRBJ1-5
CASSLTGLEPQHF
TGTGCCAGCAGCTTAACAGGCTTGGAGCCCCAGCATTTT
>TRBV7-3|.|.|TRBJ2-3
CASSLLGGPQYF
TGTGCCAGCAGCTTATTAGGGGGGCCGCAGTATTTT
>TRBV5-5|.|.|TRBJ2-2
CASSFLGVPGELFF
TGTGCCAGCAGTTTTTTGGGTGTTCCCGGGGAGCTGTTTTTT
>TRBV16|.|.|TRBJ1-3
CASSQSGASGNTIYF
TGTGCCAGCAGCCAGTCAGGAGCCTCCGGAAACACCATATATTTT
>TRBV5-1|.|.|TRBJ2-7
CASSPDGPYEQYF
TGCGCCAGCTCCCCAGACGGTCCCTACGAGCAGTACTTC
>TRBV19|TRBD1|.|TRBJ1-3
CASRGTGGNTIYF
TGTGCCAGTAGGGGGACAGGGGGAAACACCATATATTTT
>TRBV5-8|.|once|TRBJ1-2
CASSLGGGYTF
TGTGCCAGCAGCTTAGGGGGAGGCTACACCTTC
>TRBV9|.|.|TRBJ2-6
CASSAPGANVLTF
TGTGCCAGCAGCGCCCCTGGGGCCAACGTCCTGACTTTC